These 30 T cell receptor beta chains were sequenced from one sample in a study of blood T cell repertoires in COVID-19. This table comes from immunoSEQ multiplex PCR, and its TCRdb copy is limited to in-frame clones, with some not included. The sample has about 44,000 clones, roughly 85% seen once; the top ten hold approximately 4.1%. Input material: peripheral blood. These receptors were collected from a woman in her 70s with acute or convalescent COVID-19.

In DNA, the CDR3 is TGTGCCACCAGCAGAGATGAAGCGGGAGGGGGGACAGATACGCAGTATTTT. Protein product: CATSRDEAGGGTDTQYF. The chain combines TRBV15 with TRBJ2-3, with 10 positions matching TRBD2. Trimming at V came to 0 bases and at J to 3 bases, leaving 6 bases not matched to a gene. The CDR3 contains 17 residues. The germline V gene has CDR1 LNHNV and CDR2 YYDKDF (reference sequence).

V and J are TRBV13 and TRBJ2-5, with D maybe TRBD1 (8 bases). The CDR3 sequence is 18 residues long. The V gene lost 4 bases and the J gene lost 3 bases, with 24 bases spanning the gap. CDR1 and CDR2 from the germline V gene are PRHDT and FYEKMQ (reference sequence). CDR3 in amino acids: CASSSGSLDREGEETQYF. The CDR3 DNA reads as TGTGCCAGCAGCTCTGGGTCCCTGGACAGGGAGGGCGAAGAGACCCAGTACTTC.

CDR3 bases: TGTGCCAGCAGTTACACGGGACAGGGGGCTGAAGCTTTCTTT. This gives the protein CASSYTGQGAEAFF. The gene calls are TRBV6-5 and TRBJ1-1; 11 bases align to TRBD1. The CDR3 is made up of 14 amino acids. Losses at the gene ends were 2 bases for V and 6 bases for J; bases not matched to a gene: 2. Germline CDR1 MNHEY, CDR2 SVGAGI.

The V call is TRBV3-1 (or the pseudogene TRBV3-2), the J call TRBJ2-3; 11 bases are a match to TRBD2. The CDR3 is 15 residues long. CDR1 is LGHDT and CDR2 is YNNKEL in the germline V gene (reference sequence). Trimming cost V 4 bases and J 5 bases; bases outside gene matches: 5. CDR3: CASSRLAGKVDTQYF. The CDR3 DNA reads TGTGCCAGCAGCCGACTAGCGGGGAAAGTAGATACGCAGTATTTT.

The chain uses TRBV7-2 and TRBJ1-2, with 7 bases identical to TRBD1. The germline CDR1 and CDR2 sequences are SGHTA and FQGNSA. CDR3 length: 15 residues. The V and J ends lost 5 bases and 4 bases, in that order; junction bases with no gene match: 10. The CDR3 protein is CASSPRDRLLYGYTF. The CDR3, as DNA: TGTGCCAGCAGCCCCCGGGACAGACTACTCTATGGCTACACCTTC.

The CDR3 reads CASSPASREYEQYF. The CDR3 DNA is TGTGCCAGCAGTCCCGCCTCGCGGGAGTACGAGCAGTACTTC. The V gene is TRBV27, the J gene TRBJ2-7; 7 nucleotides align to TRBD2. Looked up from germline, CDR1 is MNHEY and CDR2 is SMNVEV (reference sequence). The CDR3 loop spans 14 amino acids. Trimming took 5 bases from V and 4 from J; bases not matched to a gene: 8.

The chain is built from TRBV7-2 and TRBJ2-7; D unresolved. Looked up from germline, CDR1 is SGHTA and CDR2 is FQGNSA. With 5 bases removed from V and 0 bases from J, the gap between germline ends came to 14 bases. The CDR3 runs to 15 residues. The CDR3 spells CASSPDISRSYEQYF. CDR3 nucleotides: TGTGCCAGCAGCCCCGACATTTCGCGCTCCTACGAGCAGTACTTC.

This clone turned up a few times. This rearrangement joins TRBV25-1 to TRBJ1-5; D remains unclear. Trimming left V 3 bases short and J 3 bases short, with 12 bases between. Germline V CDR1 and CDR2: MGHDK, SYGVNS. The CDR3 extends over 15 amino acids. The CDR3 bases are TGTGCCAGCAGTGAGTCAACTAGTGACAATCAGCCCCAGCATTTT. It specifies CASSESTSDNQPQHF.

The rearrangement joins TRBV16 to TRBJ1-3, with D possibly TRBD1 on 5 matching bases. Germline V gene lookup returns CDR1 KGHSY and CDR2 FQNENV. The CDR3 is 14 amino acids. The V end was cut by 4 bases, the J end by 0 bases, with 7 bases between. The CDR3 spells CASSPRASGNTIYF. CDR3 nucleotide sequence: TGTGCCAGCAGCCCCAGGGCCTCTGGAAACACCATATATTTT.

This clone came up once. The rearrangement links TRBV29-1 to TRBJ2-1; 11 positions match TRBD2. Germline-derived CDR1 and CDR2 are SQVTM and ANQGSEA. With 0 bases clipped from V and 6 bases from J, the junction kept 10 bases outside the gene matches. The CDR3 is made up of 17 amino acids. In DNA form, the CDR3 reads TGCAGCGTTGAAGAGGGGCTAGCGGGAGGTCCCCTCAATGAGCAGTTCTTC. This sequence encodes CSVEEGLAGGPLNEQFF.

This clone was recorded once. The chain couples TRBV7-8 to TRBJ1-1, with D unresolved. V dropped 2 bases and J dropped 4 bases, with 11 bases sitting between them. The CDR3 has 14 amino acids. The germline V gene encodes CDR1 SGHVS and CDR2 FQNEAQ. The CDR3 here is CASSLSAASTEAFF. CDR3 DNA: TGTGCCAGCAGCTTATCGGCCGCTAGCACTGAAGCTTTCTTT.

Notes on this clone: Compared with germline, one end of the junction differs, possibly owing to a read error. This rearrangement joins TRBV2 to TRBJ1-5, with 12 bases matching TRBD1. This CDR3 contains 15 residues. The germline V gene encodes CDR1 SNHLY and CDR2 FYNNEI. CDR3 DNA: TGTGCCAGCAGGGCCGGGACAGGGGGCAACCAGCCCCAGCATTTT. The encoded protein is CASRAGTGGNQPQHF.

The chain joins TRBV5-6 to TRBJ1-1; 7 bases fit TRBD1. Germline V CDR1 and CDR2: SGHDT, YYEEEE. The length of the CDR3 is 16 residues. V lost 3 bases to trimming and J lost 5 bases; unmatched junction nucleotides: 13. The CDR3 DNA is TGTGCCAGCAGCTCCCGTAAGACAGGGCTGGGAACTGAAGCTTTCTTT. This gives the protein CASSSRKTGLGTEAFF.

The V and J genes are TRBV28 and TRBJ1-1; TRBD1 matches 7 bases. CDR3 length: 14 residues. Trimming cost V 8 bases and J 3 bases; bases outside gene matches: 9. The V gene's germline CDR1 is MDHEN and CDR2 SYDVKM. The CDR3 region is CASEGAPTDTEAFF. As DNA, the CDR3 is TGTGCCAGCGAGGGGGCCCCTACGGACACTGAAGCTTTCTTT.

This chain connects TRBV11-3 to TRBJ1-1, with D unclear. CDR1 SGHNT and CDR2 YENEEA come from the germline V gene. The CDR3 has 12 residues. Trimming stripped 3 bases from V and 1 base from J, with 3 bases between. The CDR3 sequence is CASSFRNTEAFF. CDR3 DNA sequence: TGTGCCAGCAGCTTTCGGAACACTGAAGCTTTCTTT.

The chain is built from TRBV28 and TRBJ2-5, with 10 bases identical to TRBD1. V lost 2 bases and J lost 5; bases outside the gene matches: 5. CDR3 length: 15 amino acids. Germline assignment: CDR1 MDHEN and CDR2 SYDVKM. CDR3 region: CASSLGTGVRETQYF. CDR3 sequence (DNA): TGTGCCAGCAGTTTAGGGACAGGGGTACGCGAGACCCAGTACTTC.

This sequence joins TRBV28 and TRBJ2-1; 10 nucleotides agree with TRBD2. Germline V lookup: CDR1 MDHEN, CDR2 SYDVKM. V shed 4 bases, J shed 2 bases, and the junction held 8 bases outside the gene matches. This CDR3 is 17 amino acids long. Here the CDR3 DNA reads TGTGCCAGCAGTTCCCGAGGAGCGGGAGGGCCCTACAATGAGCAGTTCTTC. Protein sequence: CASSSRGAGGPYNEQFF.

This chain links TRBV6-5 with TRBJ2-7, with 7 bases that match TRBD1. J lost 4 bases, V lost 4 bases, and 7 bases had no gene match. This CDR3 is built from 14 residues. Germline V lookup: CDR1 MNHEY, CDR2 SVGAGI. CDR3 amino acids: CASSSNRGLYEQYF. For the CDR3, the DNA is TGTGCCAGCAGTTCGAACAGGGGTCTTTACGAGCAGTACTTC.

The chain combines TRBV3-1 (or the pseudogene TRBV3-2) with TRBJ2-1, with TRBD2 as a possible D gene (5 bases). The V and J ends lost 7 bases and 3 bases respectively, with 13 bases between them. There are 14 residues in the CDR3. Germline CDR1 and CDR2: LGHDT and YNNKEL (reference sequence). CDR3 DNA: TGTGCCAGCACCATCGGACTCAACTACAATGAGCAGTTCTTC. Translating gives CASTIGLNYNEQFF.

This rearrangement joins TRBV27 to TRBJ1-1, with a tentative D call TRBD1 (6 bases). Trimming pared 6 bases from V and 1 base from J, leaving 12 bases between. There are 14 residues in the CDR3. Per the germline V gene, CDR1 is MNHEY and CDR2 is SMNVEV (reference sequence). The CDR3 DNA reads TGTGCCAGCAGCCCCACAGGGCGGAACACTGAAGCTTTCTTT. Protein product: CASSPTGRNTEAFF.

The gene calls are TRBV2 and TRBJ2-5, with D maybe TRBD1 (5 bases). V shed 7 bases and J shed 0 bases, with 6 bases lying between them. This CDR3 contains 12 residues. Germline V gene sequence: CDR1 SNHLY, CDR2 FYNNEI. CDR3 DNA: TGTGCCAGCACCAGGGACCAAGAGACCCAGTACTTC. It translates to CASTRDQETQYF.

The chain is built from TRBV19 and TRBJ2-1; 8 nucleotides align to TRBD1. Germline CDR1 reads LNHDA; CDR2 reads SQIVND (reference sequence). The V segment lost 3 bases and the J segment 6 bases; nucleotides outside the gene matches: 10. The CDR3 has 16 residues. The CDR3 nucleotides are TGTGCCAGTAGTATCCGCCGGACAGGGACGAGCAATGAGCAGTTCTTC. Translating it yields CASSIRRTGTSNEQFF.

The chain couples TRBV21-1 to TRBJ1-5; the table assigns TRBD1, which was not confirmed against the DNA. TRBV21-1 constitutes a pseudogene. The CDR3 extends over 17 amino acids. The CDR3 DNA is TGTGCCAGCAGCATGACAGAAGGAGTGTATAGCAATCAGCCCCAGCATTTT. Protein: CASSMTEGVYSNQPQHF.

J is TRBJ2-7 and V is TRBV5-4, with a tentative D call TRBD1 (6 bases). The ends were cut back, 3 bases at V and 0 bases at J, with 10 bases in the middle. Per the germline V gene, CDR1 is SGHNT and CDR2 is YYREEE (reference sequence). The CDR3 has 14 residues. CDR3 DNA: TGTGCCAGCAGCTCAACAGGGAACTCCTACGAGCAGTACTTC. Translated: CASSSTGNSYEQYF.

The chain combines TRBV15 with TRBJ2-1, with 7 bases identical to TRBD2. The CDR3 covers 14 residues. J was trimmed by 6 bases and V by 5 bases; bases with no gene match: 7. Germline V CDR1 and CDR2: LNHNV, YYDKDF (reference sequence). The CDR3 spells CATSGGGRGNEQFF. CDR3 sequence (DNA): TGTGCCACCAGCGGGGGGGGGAGAGGCAATGAGCAGTTCTTC. The variable domain in full, completed from reference TRBV15 and TRBJ2-1, reads DAMVIQNPRYQVTQFGKPVTLSCSQTLNHNVMYWYQQKSSQAPKLLFHYYDKDFNNEADTPDNFQSRRPNTSFCFLDIRSPGLGDTAMYLCATSGGGRGNEQFFGPGTRLTVL.

The J gene is TRBJ2-2, the V gene TRBV11-2, with TRBD2 matching over 9 bases. J lost 7 bases, V lost 1 base, and 7 bases had no gene match. The CDR3 has 16 amino acids. In germline, CDR1 is SGHAT, CDR2 FQNNGV. The CDR3 sequence is CASSLGASGIDGELFF. Written as DNA, the CDR3 is TGTGCCAGCAGCTTAGGGGCTAGCGGGATAGACGGGGAGCTGTTTTTT.

The chain has TRBV6-6 and TRBJ2-1; D gene uncertain. Trimming shortened V by 1 base and J by 7 bases, and 8 bases separated the two germline ends. Germline V CDR1 and CDR2: MNHNY, SVGAGI (reference sequence). The CDR3 extends over 13 amino acids. This CDR3 reads CASSYYFTNEQFF. In DNA, the CDR3 is TGTGCCAGCAGTTACTACTTCACTAATGAGCAGTTCTTC.

The V call is TRBV19, the J call TRBJ2-1; D remains unclear. Germline V gene data show CDR1 as LNHDA and CDR2 as SQIVND (reference sequence). V gave up 0 bases and J gave up 1 base, with 7 bases separating them. The CDR3 length is 15 residues. CDR3 nucleotide sequence: TGTGCCAGTAGTATAGATTTTCCTTCCTACAATGAGCAGTTCTTC. It specifies CASSIDFPSYNEQFF.

The J gene is TRBJ1-5, the V gene TRBV2; D not resolved. The CDR3 has 14 amino acids. With 7 bases removed from V and 3 bases from J, the gap between germline ends came to 13 bases. The germline V gene has CDR1 SNHLY and CDR2 FYNNEI. CDR3 DNA: TGTGCCAGCACCCGGACTGGCGTCAATCAGCCCCAGCATTTT. Protein sequence: CASTRTGVNQPQHF.

The chain uses TRBV7-6 and TRBJ2-1; D might be TRBD2 (6 bases). This CDR3 contains 16 residues. The V end was cut by 0 bases, the J end by 4 bases, with 13 bases between. In germline, CDR1 is SGHVS, CDR2 FNYEAQ. CDR3 sequence (DNA): TGTGCCAGCAGCTTAGCTGGGACCGGGGGATACAATGAGCAGTTCTTC. The encoded protein is CASSLAGTGGYNEQFF.